The 32 T cell receptor beta chains presented below share a single source sample, sequenced in a study of blood T cell repertoires in COVID-19. Sequenced by immunoSEQ multiplex PCR; TCRdb stores in-frame clones only, minus some. Of 250,000 to 300,000 clones in the sample, approximately 91% are singletons; the top ten hold around an eighth. The sequencing sample was made of peripheral blood. The receptors originated from an older woman with acute or convalescent COVID-19.

This chain uses TRBV4-2 with TRBJ2-6, with TRBD1 as a possible D gene (6 bases). The V gene's germline CDR1 is LGHNA and CDR2 YNFKEQ. The CDR3 sequence is 14 residues long. V lost 4 bases and J lost 3, with 7 bases in between. CDR3 nucleotide sequence: TGTGCCAGCAGCCCCAGGGGTGGGGCCAACGTCCTGACTTTC. Translated, it gives CASSPRGGANVLTF.

This clone was seen a handful of times. The gene calls are TRBV28 and TRBJ1-2, with D perhaps TRBD1 (6 bases). Trimming took off 9 bases at V and 4 bases at J, with 12 bases between the two ends. The CDR3 covers 12 residues. Germline values: CDR1 MDHEN, CDR2 SYDVKM. The CDR3 DNA reads as TGTGCCAGTCTCCAGGGGATCTATGGCTACACCTTC. It yields the protein CASLQGIYGYTF.

The V gene is TRBV6-5, the J gene TRBJ1-3; TRBD1 matches at 7 bases. Germline V CDR1 and CDR2: MNHEY, SVGAGI. This CDR3 has 15 amino acids. After removal of 6 bases from V and 0 bases from J, the junction contained 5 bases not matched to a gene. For the CDR3, the DNA is TGTGCCAGCAGGTCCGCAGGGGGCTCTGGAAACACCATATATTTT. This gives the protein CASRSAGGSGNTIYF.

The chain combines TRBV28 with TRBJ2-3; D possibly corresponds to TRBD2 (6 bases). This CDR3 has 16 amino acids. CDR1 and CDR2 (germline): MDHEN, SYDVKM. V dropped 4 bases and J dropped 0 bases, with 14 bases sitting between them. In nucleotides, the CDR3 is TGTGCCAGCAGTTCCCCAGCGGGTTCTAGCACAGATACGCAGTATTTT. Its protein is CASSSPAGSSTDTQYF.

The genes are TRBV18 and TRBJ1-6; D might be TRBD1 (5 bases). The CDR3 length is 13 residues. Germline CDR1 reads KGHSH; CDR2 reads LQKENI. V dropped 2 bases and J dropped 8 bases, with 7 bases sitting between them. Here the CDR3 reads CASSPLGDSPLHF. The CDR3, as DNA: TGTGCCAGCTCACCATTAGGGGATTCACCCCTCCACTTT.

The J gene is TRBJ1-1, the V gene TRBV7-3; D is ambiguous. Trimming stripped 0 bases from V and 3 bases from J, with 8 bases between. CDR1 SGHTA and CDR2 FQGTGA come from the germline V gene. The length of the CDR3 is 14 residues. Here the CDR3 DNA reads TGTGCCAGCAGCTTAACACCGGGAGACACTGAAGCTTTCTTT. It codes for CASSLTPGDTEAFF.

V and J are TRBV28 and TRBJ2-7; 7 bases agree with TRBD1. Per the germline V gene, CDR1 is MDHEN and CDR2 is SYDVKM. The trim removed 2 bases at V and 3 bases at J, leaving 7 bases unmatched. There are 15 residues in the CDR3. The CDR3 loop is CASSLQGVGYYEQYF. CDR3 nucleotide sequence: TGTGCCAGCAGTTTACAGGGGGTCGGTTACTACGAGCAGTACTTC.

The chain links TRBV4-3 to TRBJ2-5; 11 nucleotides line up with TRBD2. Germline V gene lookup returns CDR1 LGHNA and CDR2 YSLEER. Germline trimming cut 2 bases from V and 5 bases from J; bases unmatched to any gene: 10. The CDR3 has 17 residues. Here the CDR3 reads CASSQRLAGGRGETQYF. DNA for the CDR3: TGCGCCAGCAGCCAACGGCTAGCGGGAGGTCGGGGTGAGACCCAGTACTTC.

The rearrangement joins TRBV6-2 or TRBV6-3 to TRBJ1-4; D perhaps matches TRBD1 (5 bases). Germline V CDR1 and CDR2: MNHEY, SVGEGT. V was pared by 2 bases and J by 8 bases, with 18 bases between. This CDR3 spans 16 amino acids. This CDR3 is CASSYLPGTGGEKLFF. CDR3 DNA sequence: TGTGCCAGCAGTTACCTACCTGGGACCGGGGGAGAAAAACTGTTTTTT.

The V gene is TRBV6-5, the J gene TRBJ2-7, with 12 bases identical to TRBD1. The CDR3 has 13 residues. The germline gives CDR1 MNHEY, CDR2 SVGAGI. J was trimmed by 5 bases and V by 9 bases; bases with no gene match: 5. CDR3 sequence (DNA): TGTGCCAGTAGGGGACAGGGGGCAGACGAGCAGTACTTC. It encodes CASRGQGADEQYF.

The CDR3 is CASSLGAGATYNEQFF. The DNA of the CDR3 is TGCGCCAGCAGCTTAGGAGCGGGGGCTACCTACAATGAGCAGTTCTTC. The rearrangement joins TRBV5-1 to TRBJ2-1; 8 bases fit TRBD2. Germline lookup yields CDR1 SGHRS and CDR2 YFSETQ. V lost 2 bases and J lost 2; bases outside the gene matches: 6. This CDR3 has 16 amino acids. The full variable domain, in which reference TRBV5-1 and TRBJ2-1 provide the parts outside the CDR3, is KAGVTQTPRYLIKTRGQQVTLSCSPISGHRSVSWYQQTPGQGLQFLFEYFSETQRNKGNFPGRFSGRQFSNSRSEMNVSTLELGDSALYLCASSLGAGATYNEQFFGPGTRLTVL.

The chain carries TRBV6-5 and TRBJ1-3; weak D call: TRBD1 (5 bases). This CDR3 is 14 amino acids long. The germline gives CDR1 MNHEY, CDR2 SVGAGI. Trimming cost V 5 bases and J 4 bases, with 12 bases left between them. The CDR3 protein is CASSPPGGGNTIYF. Written as DNA, the CDR3 is TGTGCCAGCAGTCCACCGGGGGGGGGAAACACCATATATTTT.

This sequence joins TRBV25-1 and TRBJ1-4, with 9 bases fitting TRBD1. Germline V lookup: CDR1 MGHDK, CDR2 SYGVNS. This CDR3 region has 16 residues. V lost 5 bases and J lost 8; bases outside the gene matches: 12. CDR3 nucleotides: TGTGCCAGCAGTCGGGGACAGGGCTCGTTCCTCGAAAAACTGTTTTTT. Translated: CASSRGQGSFLEKLFF.

This chain connects TRBV5-1 to TRBJ2-1, with 7 bases fitting TRBD2. CDR1 is SGHRS and CDR2 is YFSETQ in the germline V gene. Losses at the gene ends were 0 bases for V and 8 bases for J; bases not matched to a gene: 5. The CDR3 spans 14 residues. CDR3 amino acids: CASSLDGGTDEQFF. DNA of the CDR3: TGCGCCAGCAGCTTGGACGGGGGGACCGATGAGCAGTTCTTC.

As DNA, the CDR3 is TGTGCCAGCAGCTCGCGTACCTTTATGAACACTGAAGCTTTCTTT. This translates into CASSSRTFMNTEAFF. The chain is built from TRBV9 and TRBJ1-1, with D unclear. Trimming took 4 bases from V and 0 from J, leaving 13 bases between them. CDR1 and CDR2 (germline): SGDLS, YYNGEE. The CDR3 consists of 15 residues.

V is TRBV6-5 and J is TRBJ1-1, with D perhaps TRBD1 (5 bases). V lost 2 bases and J 11 bases, leaving 18 bases between the germline ends. CDR3 length: 14 amino acids. Germline V lookup: CDR1 MNHEY, CDR2 SVGAGI. CDR3 sequence reads: CASSYARALTGAFF. The CDR3 DNA follows: TGTGCCAGCAGTTACGCCAGGGCCCTCACCGGGGCTTTCTTT.

The chain is built from TRBV15 and TRBJ1-6; 9 bases fit TRBD1. V lost 1 base to trimming and J lost 7 bases; unmatched junction nucleotides: 11. The CDR3 is made up of 18 amino acids. Germline V gene data show CDR1 as LNHNV and CDR2 as YYDKDF (reference sequence). The CDR3 nucleotides are TGTGCCACCAGCAGAGCAGTAGTAGGGACAGGGACCAATTCACCCCTCCACTTT. Its protein product is CATSRAVVGTGTNSPLHF.

The genes are TRBV4-3 and TRBJ1-5; D possibly corresponds to TRBD1 (6 bases). Germline loops: CDR1 LGHNA, CDR2 YSLEER. V was trimmed by 0 bases and J by 4 bases, leaving 13 bases between them. The length of the CDR3 is 16 residues. The CDR3 nucleotides are TGCGCCAGCAGCCAAGATGCTACAGGACAGAATCAGCCCCAGCATTTT. Translating gives CASSQDATGQNQPQHF.

This rearrangement joins TRBV2 to TRBJ1-2; 7 bases fit TRBD1. This CDR3 has 13 amino acids. Germline V gene data show CDR1 as SNHLY and CDR2 as FYNNEI. J was trimmed by 7 bases and V by 11 bases; bases with no gene match: 13. CDR3 sequence: CAARSGGTGGYTF. CDR3 in DNA: TGTGCCGCGAGGTCAGGGGGAACGGGTGGCTACACCTTC.

Comments on this clone: This same CDR3 is encoded by further DNA sequences in the sample. The chain is built from TRBV7-2 and TRBJ1-3, with TRBD1 as a possible D gene (6 bases). Germline CDR1 reads SGHTA; CDR2 reads FQGNSA. This CDR3 has 15 residues. Trimming stripped 3 bases from V and 0 bases from J, with 9 bases between. CDR3 DNA: TGTGCCAGCAGCTTGGGGGGGCTCTCTGGAAACACCATATATTTT. Amino acids: CASSLGGLSGNTIYF.

This sequence joins TRBV5-1 and TRBJ1-2; 11 bases are shared with TRBD1. Trimming cost V 4 bases and J 4 bases; bases outside gene matches: 6. The CDR3 has 15 amino acids. Germline V gives CDR1 SGHRS, CDR2 YFSETQ. The CDR3 nucleotides read TGCGCCAGCAGCCCTGGACAGGGGGCGCTCTATGGCTACACCTTC. Encoded protein: CASSPGQGALYGYTF.

The chain links TRBV20-1 to TRBJ2-3; tentative D call: TRBD2 (6 bases). The CDR3 is 15 amino acids. Looked up from germline, CDR1 is DFQATT and CDR2 is SNEGSKA (reference sequence). The V and J ends lost 3 bases and 2 bases respectively, with 15 bases between them. CDR3 sequence reads: CSASPGGTVTDTQYF. Here the CDR3 DNA reads TGCAGTGCTAGTCCGGGCGGGACTGTCACAGATACGCAGTATTTT.

This chain connects TRBV5-8 to TRBJ1-2; 11 nucleotides align to TRBD1. This CDR3 has 17 residues. J gave up 8 bases and V 0 bases, and 12 bases lay outside the gene matches. Germline CDR1 SGHTS, CDR2 YDEGEE. DNA for the CDR3: TGTGCCAGCAGCTTGGTAGGGACAGGGGGGAATATCCGCGGCTACACCTTC. Translating it yields CASSLVGTGGNIRGYTF.

V usage is TRBV5-1 and J usage is TRBJ2-7, with 8 bases that match TRBD1. The germline gives CDR1 SGHRS, CDR2 YFSETQ. This CDR3 has 14 residues. The V gene end was trimmed by 2 bases and the J gene end by 6 bases; junction bases not matched to a gene: 7. The CDR3 loop is CASSFVTGVGEQYF. The CDR3 DNA follows: TGCGCCAGCAGCTTCGTGACAGGGGTTGGCGAGCAGTACTTC.

This clone appeared a single time. V and J are TRBV6-5 and TRBJ1-1; no clear D. This CDR3 region has 16 residues. Germline V CDR1 and CDR2: MNHEY, SVGAGI. Trimming removed 4 bases at V and 0 bases at J, with 15 bases between. The CDR3 coding sequence is TGTGCCAGCAGTTCCCTAGTCCTGATGGTGAACACTGAAGCTTTCTTT. Protein sequence: CASSSLVLMVNTEAFF.

The chain joins TRBV3-1 (or the pseudogene TRBV3-2) to TRBJ1-3; D unresolved. The germline V gene encodes CDR1 LGHDT and CDR2 YNNKEL (reference sequence). Trimming removed 2 bases at V and 2 bases at J, with 4 bases between. The CDR3 is 13 amino acids. CDR3 nucleotide sequence: TGTGCCAGCAGCCAACGGGCTGGAAACACCATATATTTT. It encodes CASSQRAGNTIYF.

This rearrangement joins TRBV4-3 to TRBJ2-3, with 7 bases that match TRBD2. Per germline, CDR1 LGHNA and CDR2 YSLEER. V shed 8 bases and J 4 bases; nucleotides not matched to a gene: 3. This CDR3 region has 12 residues. CDR3: CASGSGADTQYF. CDR3 nucleotides: TGCGCCAGCGGAAGCGGGGCAGATACGCAGTATTTT.

V usage is TRBV18 and J usage is TRBJ1-1, with D perhaps TRBD1 (5 bases). Trimming stripped 3 bases from V and 3 bases from J, with 11 bases between. The CDR3 consists of 14 residues. Germline loops: CDR1 KGHSH, CDR2 LQKENI. CDR3 sequence: CASSPDSEDTEAFF. In nucleotides, the CDR3 is TGTGCCAGCTCACCCGACAGCGAGGACACTGAAGCTTTCTTT.

The chain has TRBV2 and TRBJ2-1; 8 bases map to TRBD2. This CDR3 has 17 amino acids. With 6 bases clipped from V and 0 bases from J, the junction kept 10 bases outside the gene matches. Germline CDR1 and CDR2: SNHLY and FYNNEI. CDR3 in amino acids: CASSRAGTRGSYNEQFF. CDR3 sequence (DNA): TGTGCCAGCAGCCGGGCCGGGACTAGGGGCTCCTACAATGAGCAGTTCTTC.

The V call is TRBV6-5, the J call TRBJ1-1; no reliable D call. V was cut by 5 bases and J by 5 bases, with 12 bases left in between. The CDR3 consists of 13 residues. Germline V CDR1 and CDR2: MNHEY, SVGAGI. The CDR3 coding sequence is TGTGCCAGCAGTACGAGGAGGTCGACTGAAGCTTTCTTT. Amino acids: CASSTRRSTEAFF.

Only one count was recorded for this clone. The V gene is TRBV6-1, the J gene TRBJ2-7; D uncertain. V was trimmed by 1 base and J by 3 bases, leaving 13 bases between them. This CDR3 is built from 15 residues. The germline gives CDR1 MNHNS, CDR2 SASEGT. CDR3 sequence reads: CASSEVQTSSYEQYF. In nucleotides, the CDR3 is TGTGCCAGCAGTGAAGTCCAGACAAGTAGCTACGAGCAGTACTTC.

The genes are TRBV7-7 and TRBJ2-1; D not resolved. Looked up from germline, CDR1 is SSHAT and CDR2 is FNYEAQ (reference sequence). The ends were cut back, 1 base at V and 4 bases at J, with 11 bases in the middle. The CDR3 contains 15 residues. The DNA of the CDR3 is TGTGCCAGCAGCTTAGAACCCTCCCAGTACAATGAGCAGTTCTTC. Translation gives CASSLEPSQYNEQFF.